The rows below give T cell receptor beta chains drawn from one sample of a study of cytomegalovirus exposure and HLA in healthy donors. Assay used: immunoSEQ multiplex PCR; TCRdb lists only in-frame clones, some missing. The table lists some 100,000 clones, around 77% of them singletons. The sequenced sample consisted of PBMCs. Source of these receptors: a man aged 45-60 years in good health and CMV-seropositive. Both conserved end residues are part of each CDR3. The order of the fields is V gene, clone size, J gene, D gene, CDR3 DNA, CDR3 protein. The D gene is left open where the match is weak. Where a row states a size, it is once, few, many or the class of an expanded clone; other rows omit it.

TRBV25-1,.,TRBJ2-2,TRBD1,TGTGCCAGCAGCGAGAGTCGGACAGGGGGCACCGGGGAGCTGTTTTTT,CASSESRTGGTGELFF
TRBV5-6,.,TRBJ2-3,TRBD2,TGTGCCAGCAGCTTGATCCTAGCGGGGACCGACACAGATACGCAGTATTTT,CASSLILAGTDTDTQYF
TRBV7-3,.,TRBJ1-5,TRBD1,TGTGCCAGCAGGCGGTGCTCCCGCCGGACAGGGGACGATCAGCCCCAGCATTTT,CASRRCSRRTGDDQPQHF
TRBV7-6,few,TRBJ1-5,.,TGTGCCAGCAGCCCACAGTCCAATCAGCCCCAGCATTTT,CASSPQSNQPQHF
TRBV4-1,.,TRBJ2-2,TRBD2,TGCGCCAGCAGCCAAGGACGGGGGGACACCGGGGAGCTGTTTTTT,CASSQGRGDTGELFF
TRBV5-8,.,TRBJ1-2,TRBD1,TGTGCCAGCAGCTCGGACAGGGGGCGGTATGGCTACACCTTC,CASSSDRGRYGYTF
TRBV5-1,.,TRBJ2-1,TRBD2,TGCGCCAGCAGCTCCGGGACTAGCGGGATCAATGAGCAGTTCTTC,CASSSGTSGINEQFF
TRBV5-1,few,TRBJ2-3,.,TGCGCCAGCAGCTTGGGACCACACAGGGTATTCACAGATACGCAGTATTTT,CASSLGPHRVFTDTQYF
TRBV7-2,once,TRBJ1-2,TRBD1,TGTGCCAGCAGCTTAATGCCGGGACAGGGGGCGCAGGGTGGCTACACCTTC,CASSLMPGQGAQGGYTF
TRBV19,.,TRBJ2-4,.,TGTGCCAGTAGCGGAGGAGGAGACATTCAGTACTTC,CASSGGGDIQYF
TRBV19,.,TRBJ1-6,TRBD1,TGTGCCAGTAGTATCCTGGGACAGGGGAGGAATTCACCCCTCCACTTT,CASSILGQGRNSPLHF
TRBV7-9,.,TRBJ2-7,.,TGTGCCAGCAAGCTAGAAGCCTACGAGCAGTACTTC,CASKLEAYEQYF
TRBV10-1,.,TRBJ2-1,.,TGCGCCAGCGGCAGGGGAGGGCCTAGTAATGAGCAGTTCTTC,CASGRGGPSNEQFF
TRBV5-1,.,TRBJ2-5,TRBD2,TGCGCCAGCAGCTCCCAGCGGGAGGGCCGTAGGCTGTCAGAGACCCAGTACTTC,CASSSQREGRRLSETQYF
TRBV20-1,.,TRBJ2-5,.,TGCAGTGCCTATAAGAAGGAGACCCAGTACTTC,CSAYKKETQYF
TRBV14,.,TRBJ1-3,.,TGTGCCAGCAGCCAAGTTAGCTCTGGAAACACCATATATTTT,CASSQVSSGNTIYF
TRBV7-2,.,TRBJ1-2,.,TGTGCCAGCAGCCCAGGCGGGGGCAGTCATTATGGCTACACCTTC,CASSPGGGSHYGYTF
TRBV5-6,.,TRBJ1-4,.,TGTGCCAGCAGCTTGGGTGTCTCTAATGAAAAACTGTTTTTT,CASSLGVSNEKLFF
TRBV20-1,.,TRBJ1-2,TRBD1,TGCAGTGCGGACAGGAGCTATGGCTACACCTTC,CSADRSYGYTF
TRBV2,.,TRBJ1-4,.,TGTGCCAGCAGGACAGGAAGAAATGAAAAACTGTTTTTT,CASRTGRNEKLFF
TRBV6-6,.,TRBJ1-5,.,TGTGCCAGCTCGCCGGCTGGGGCGAATCAGCCCCAGCATTTT,CASSPAGANQPQHF
TRBV19,.,TRBJ2-7,TRBD1,TGTGCCAGTAGGCCGGGACAGGGAGGCGAGCAGTACTTC,CASRPGQGGEQYF
TRBV5-1,.,TRBJ1-2,TRBD1,TGCGCCAGCAGCTTGGGGGGACAGTCCCTAGGCTACACCTTC,CASSLGGQSLGYTF
TRBV10-2,.,TRBJ2-1,.,TGCGCCAGCACCTGGGCCAATGAGCAGTTCTTC,CASTWANEQFF
TRBV25-1,.,TRBJ1-5,.,TGTGCCAGCAGTGAATGGTCGGGTAGTCAGCCCCAGCATTTT,CASSEWSGSQPQHF
TRBV13,.,TRBJ2-5,TRBD2,TGTGCCAGCAGCCCACGACTAGCGGGCCGCCAAGAGACCCAGTACTTC,CASSPRLAGRQETQYF
TRBV19,.,TRBJ2-1,.,TGTGCCAGTAGTATAGATCTTGCTAGGCTCAATGAGCAGTTCTTC,CASSIDLARLNEQFF
TRBV7-7,.,TRBJ2-5,TRBD2,TGTGCCAGCAGCCTGCTGGCGGGAGCGGGAGAGACCCAGTACTTC,CASSLLAGAGETQYF
TRBV28,.,TRBJ1-3,.,TGTGCCAGCAGGGCGGGGGGGAGCTCTGGAAACACCATATATTTT,CASRAGGSSGNTIYF
TRBV7-9,.,TRBJ2-3,.,TGTGCCAGCAGCTTAGTGACTAGTCGCACAGATACGCAGTATTTT,CASSLVTSRTDTQYF